The 18 T cell receptor beta chains given below trace back to one sample, sequenced in a study of blood T cell repertoires in COVID-19. TCRdb's table, derived via immunoSEQ multiplex PCR, lists solely in-frame clones and lacks some. The data show 100,000 or so clones, with around 81% seen just once and 10% to 15% held by the top ten. The source material was peripheral blood. The origin of the receptors is a woman in her seventies with active or convalescent COVID-19.

In its sample, this clone was seen many times. The chain recombines TRBV2 with TRBJ1-5; a weak D match, TRBD1 (5 bases). This CDR3 has 14 residues. With 4 bases removed from V and 5 bases from J, the gap between germline ends came to 12 bases. CDR1 SNHLY and CDR2 FYNNEI come from the germline V gene. CDR3 nucleotide sequence: TGTGCCAGCAGTGTATCAGGGAAGGATCAGCCCCAGCATTTT. Translation: CASSVSGKDQPQHF.

The genes are TRBV9 and TRBJ2-7, with TRBD1 matching over 8 bases. J lost 6 bases, V lost 0 bases, and 5 bases had no gene match. CDR1 is SGDLS and CDR2 is YYNGEE in the germline V gene. CDR3 length: 14 amino acids. Written as DNA, the CDR3 is TGTGCCAGCAGCGTAGGGACAGGGTCGTCCGAGCAGTACTTC. Translation: CASSVGTGSSEQYF.

The chain recombines TRBV4-1 with TRBJ2-7; tentatively, D is TRBD2 (5 bases). This CDR3 has 15 residues. The germline V and J ends were trimmed by 0 bases and 0 bases, with 9 bases remaining between them. Looked up from germline, CDR1 is MGHRA and CDR2 is YSYEKL. The CDR3 protein is CASSQEREYSYEQYF. Here the CDR3 DNA reads TGCGCCAGCAGCCAAGAAAGGGAGTACTCCTACGAGCAGTACTTC.

The chain employs TRBV13 and TRBJ2-3; D unresolved. V was cut by 3 bases and J by 0 bases, with 7 bases left in between. From germline, CDR1 is PRHDT and CDR2 FYEKMQ (reference sequence). The CDR3 spans 14 residues. The CDR3 nucleotides read TGTGCCAGCAGCTTTGGAGCTAGCACAGATACGCAGTATTTT. Residues: CASSFGASTDTQYF.

The gene calls are TRBV2 and TRBJ2-2, with D possibly being TRBD1 (5 bases). Trimming shortened V by 2 bases and J by 7 bases, and 5 bases separated the two germline ends. There are 12 residues in the CDR3. Germline loops: CDR1 SNHLY, CDR2 FYNNEI. The CDR3 is CASSEQGGELFF. In DNA form, the CDR3 reads TGTGCCAGCAGTGAACAGGGCGGGGAGCTGTTTTTT.

The rearrangement uses TRBV7-9 and TRBJ2-3, with TRBD1 identical over 11 bases. The CDR3 is 14 residues long. Trimming cost V 1 base and J 8 bases; bases outside gene matches: 2. Germline CDR1 reads SEHNR; CDR2 reads FQNEAQ (reference sequence). The CDR3 DNA reads as TGTGCCAGCAGCTTAGGGACAGGGGGCCTTACGCAGTATTTT. As protein: CASSLGTGGLTQYF. The entire variable domain, with the rest obtained from reference TRBV7-9 and TRBJ2-3, is as follows: DTGVSQNPRHKITKRGQNVTFRCDPISEHNRLYWYRQTLGQGPEFLTYFQNEAQLEKSRLLSDRFSAERPKGSFSTLEIQRTEQGDSAMYLCASSLGTGGLTQYFGPGTRLTVL.

The gene calls are TRBV6-2 or TRBV6-3 and TRBJ1-2; maybe TRBD1 (5 bases). Deletions cut 5 bases from V and 4 bases from J, with 14 bases between. Per germline, CDR1 MNHEY and CDR2 SVGEGT. The CDR3 is made up of 14 amino acids. The CDR3 region is CASSQSATVYGYTF. The CDR3, as DNA: TGTGCCAGCAGTCAGTCGGCGACAGTCTATGGCTACACCTTC.

This chain joins TRBV5-4 and TRBJ1-2, with D unresolved. Per germline, CDR1 SGHNT and CDR2 YYREEE (reference sequence). Trimming removed 4 bases at V and 7 bases at J, with 20 bases between. This CDR3 has 15 amino acids. Here the CDR3 reads CASSVDGGSLGGYTF. In nucleotides, the CDR3 is TGTGCCAGCAGCGTAGACGGAGGATCGCTGGGTGGCTACACCTTC.

This clone was counted once. The chain combines TRBV25-1 with TRBJ2-2, with 8 bases that match TRBD1. The germline V gene has CDR1 MGHDK and CDR2 SYGVNS. After removal of 1 base from V and 7 bases from J, the junction contained 11 bases not matched to a gene. CDR3 length equals 17 residues. The CDR3 DNA reads TGTGCCAGCAGTGAATTTGTCGGACAGGGACGTGGCGGGGAGCTGTTTTTT. The encoded protein is CASSEFVGQGRGGELFF.

This clone was observed once. Its ends do not fully match the called genes, so a read error is possible. The J gene is TRBJ2-7, the V gene TRBV3-1 (or the pseudogene TRBV3-2); 9 bases align to TRBD2. The germline gives CDR1 LGHDT, CDR2 YNNKEL (reference sequence). CDR3 length equals 16 residues. CDR3: CASSQDGNSGGSEQYF. The CDR3 DNA follows: TGTGCCAGCAGTCAAGATGGGAATAGCGGGGGTTCCGAGCAGTACTTC.

The chain recombines TRBV5-4 with TRBJ2-3; TRBD2 matches at 10 bases. V lost 3 bases to trimming and J lost 6 bases; unmatched junction nucleotides: 10. Germline V gives CDR1 SGHNT, CDR2 YYREEE (reference sequence). There are 16 residues in the CDR3. The CDR3 bases are TGTGCCAGCAGCTCACCCCTAGCGGGGGTGCTGGATACGCAGTATTTT. Translating gives CASSSPLAGVLDTQYF.

This chain joins TRBV7-2 and TRBJ2-7; 7 nucleotides align to TRBD1. The CDR3 covers 14 residues. V lost 1 base to trimming and J lost 6 bases; unmatched junction nucleotides: 6. Germline CDR1 reads SGHTA; CDR2 reads FQGNSA. CDR3 in DNA: TGTGCCAGCAGCTTAGGACAGGGCCGTCTCGAGCAGTACTTC. As protein: CASSLGQGRLEQYF.

The chain recombines TRBV5-5 with TRBJ2-2, with a weak D call TRBD2 (5 bases). CDR3 length equals 15 residues. V shed 3 bases and J shed 5 bases, with 14 bases lying between them. The V gene's germline CDR1 is SGHKS and CDR2 YYEKEE (reference sequence). DNA for the CDR3: TGTGCCAGCAGCTCTGCGGGCCTTACGACCGGGGAGCTGTTTTTT. Protein: CASSSAGLTTGELFF.

This clone was counted a few times. This rearrangement joins TRBV7-9 to TRBJ1-3, with 7 bases aligning to TRBD1. The J segment lost 7 bases and the V segment lost 2 bases, leaving 8 bases of the junction unmatched. The CDR3 spans 15 residues. Germline V gene data show CDR1 as SEHNR and CDR2 as FQNEAQ (reference sequence). This chain's CDR3 is CASSLLTGNANTIYF. In nucleotides, the CDR3 is TGTGCCAGCAGCTTATTGACAGGGAACGCGAACACCATATATTTT.

The rearrangement links TRBV5-1 to TRBJ2-3, with a weak D call TRBD2 (6 bases). The CDR3 covers 15 residues. Trimming shortened V by 3 bases and J by 1 base, and 12 bases separated the two germline ends. In germline, CDR1 is SGHRS, CDR2 YFSETQ. The CDR3 loop reads CASSSRLDGTDTQYF. The CDR3 DNA reads as TGCGCCAGCAGCTCCCGACTAGACGGCACAGATACGCAGTATTTT. Full variable domain (remainder filled in from reference TRBV5-1 and TRBJ2-3): KAGVTQTPRYLIKTRGQQVTLSCSPISGHRSVSWYQQTPGQGLQFLFEYFSETQRNKGNFPGRFSGRQFSNSRSEMNVSTLELGDSALYLCASSSRLDGTDTQYFGPGTRLTVL.

The V and J genes are TRBV3-1 (or the pseudogene TRBV3-2) and TRBJ1-2; possible D gene TRBD1, 6 bases. Trimming shortened V by 4 bases and J by 1 base, and 22 bases separated the two germline ends. The CDR3 is 18 amino acids. The germline gives CDR1 LGHDT, CDR2 YNNKEL (reference sequence). CDR3 sequence reads: CASSPDSDRRANNYGYTF. The CDR3 DNA reads TGTGCCAGCAGCCCGGACAGCGACCGAAGAGCGAATAACTATGGCTACACCTTC.

This sequence joins TRBV3-1 (or the pseudogene TRBV3-2) and TRBJ2-7, with TRBD2 matching 8 bases. There are 15 residues in the CDR3. CDR1 and CDR2 (germline): LGHDT, YNNKEL (reference sequence). The V gene end was trimmed by 3 bases and the J gene end by 0 bases; junction bases not matched to a gene: 4. CDR3 bases: TGTGCCAGCAGCCATGAGCGGGAGAACTCCTACGAGCAGTACTTC. This encodes CASSHERENSYEQYF.

V usage is TRBV5-1 and J usage is TRBJ1-5, with D possibly matching TRBD1 (6 bases). The V end lost 0 bases, the J end lost 7 bases, and 8 bases lay between the germline ends. The germline gives CDR1 SGHRS, CDR2 YFSETQ. The CDR3 extends over 13 amino acids. CDR3 nucleotides: TGCGCCAGCAGCTTGGAAAGGGGGCAGCCCCAGCATTTT. This codes for CASSLERGQPQHF.